The 29 T cell receptor beta chains given below trace back to one sample, sequenced in a study of early T cells in non-severe SARS-CoV-2 infection. TCRdb re-called the 5' RACE reads through MiXCR, storing one row per CDR3 protein. This table has about 110,000 distinct CDR3 sequences, 9.5% to 13% appearing once. Sample: whole blood. The receptors originated from an adult who was a healthcare worker with PCR-confirmed SARS-CoV-2 infection or an uninfected control (not recorded which).

This clonotype was counted a few times. The rearrangement joins TRBV6-2 or TRBV6-3 to TRBJ1-1, with D unresolved. CDR3 length equals 14 residues. Trimming removed 5 bases from V and 0 bases from J, with 10 bases in between. Germline V gene data show CDR1 as MNHEY and CDR2 as SVGEGT. The CDR3 DNA sequence: TGTGCCAGCAGTCCCAATTACATGAACACTGAAGCTTTCTTT. Its protein product is CASSPNYMNTEAFF.

In this sample, this clonotype turned up a few times. V usage is TRBV11-2 and J usage is TRBJ1-2, with no clear D. The germline CDR1 and CDR2 sequences are SGHAT and FQNNGV. The CDR3 runs 15 residues. The germline V and J ends were trimmed by 1 base and 8 bases, with 17 bases remaining between them. The CDR3 region is CASSLGYVEERGYTF. The CDR3, as DNA: TGTGCCAGCAGCTTAGGGTACGTGGAGGAGAGGGGCTACACCTTC.

CDR3 nucleotides: TGCAGCGTTGAACTTGGTGGAAACACCATATATTTT. This translates into CSVELGGNTIYF. This chain uses TRBV29-1 with TRBJ1-3; D uncertain. Germline V gene lookup returns CDR1 SQVTM and CDR2 ANQGSEA. V lost 2 bases and J lost 3, with 5 bases in between. The CDR3 is 12 residues long.

This clonotype was observed at least ten times. This chain links TRBV18 with TRBJ1-3; D is ambiguous. This CDR3 comprises 12 residues. Per germline, CDR1 KGHSH and CDR2 LQKENI. Between the trimmed V and J ends, which lost 7 bases and 2 bases, there was a span of 6 bases. CDR3 amino acids: CASFSTGNTIYF. For the CDR3, the DNA is TGTGCCAGCTTTTCCACTGGAAACACCATATATTTT.

This clonotype was seen at least ten times. The DNA of the CDR3 is TGTGCCAGCATTCCAGGAGCGGCTAGGGGTGAGCAGTACTTC. As protein: CASIPGAARGEQYF. The chain combines TRBV28 with TRBJ2-7; D might be TRBD1 or TRBD2, each matching 5 bases. Deletions cut 7 bases from V and 7 bases from J, with 20 bases between. Germline V lookup: CDR1 MDHEN, CDR2 SYDVKM. CDR3 size: 14 residues.

This clonotype has only one observation. The chain has TRBV11-2 and TRBJ2-1; TRBD2 agrees at 7 bases. Germline lookup yields CDR1 SGHAT and CDR2 FQNNGV. This CDR3 is built from 16 residues. V trimming: 4 bases; J trimming: 10 bases; junction bases outside the gene matches: 16. CDR3 nucleotides: TGTGCCAGCAGCTCCCCCGGGCTAGCGGATGGGAAAGAGCAGTTCTTC. It yields the protein CASSSPGLADGKEQFF.

The chain uses TRBV20-1 and TRBJ1-3; no definite D call. CDR1 is DFQATT and CDR2 is SNEGSKA in the germline V gene (reference sequence). This CDR3 comprises 14 residues. V was shortened by 5 bases and J by 0 bases, with 11 bases between the two germline ends. The CDR3 sequence: CSASGFNSGNTIYF. The CDR3 nucleotides are TGCAGTGCTTCCGGGTTCAACTCTGGAAACACCATATATTTT.

This clonotype was counted a few times. The V and J genes are TRBV25-1 and TRBJ2-3; D gene uncertain. CDR1 MGHDK and CDR2 SYGVNS come from the germline V gene. Trimming took 5 bases from V and 4 from J, leaving 13 bases between them. The CDR3 extends over 14 amino acids. The CDR3 region has the DNA TGTGCCAGCAGTCGACTCCCCTTTCCAGATACGCAGTATTTT. Translation gives CASSRLPFPDTQYF.

This clonotype was observed many times. The chain recombines TRBV19 with TRBJ1-1; 7 nucleotides align to TRBD1. Germline V lookup: CDR1 LNHDA, CDR2 SQIVND (reference sequence). V gave up 3 bases and J gave up 5 bases; unmatched junction bases: 12. The CDR3 sequence is 16 residues long. CDR3: CASSIPTGALGTEAFF. The CDR3 region has the DNA TGTGCCAGTAGTATCCCCACAGGGGCCCTGGGGACTGAAGCTTTCTTT.

This clonotype was seen repeatedly, ten times or more. This chain links TRBV11-2 with TRBJ2-1; D may be TRBD2 (5 bases). V lost 4 bases and J lost 8, with 12 bases in between. Germline CDR1 is SGHAT and CDR2 is FQNNGV. The CDR3 is 13 amino acids. Written as DNA, the CDR3 is TGTGCCAGCAGCTCCGCTTTGGAGGATGAGCAGTTCTTC. This encodes CASSSALEDEQFF.

The chain joins TRBV12-3 or TRBV12-4 to TRBJ2-7; 15 bases line up with TRBD2. The trim removed 5 bases at V and 2 bases at J, leaving 7 bases unmatched. The CDR3 is 17 residues long. CDR3 region: CASSPRTSGRGPYEQYF. Written as DNA, the CDR3 is TGTGCCAGCAGTCCCAGGACTAGCGGGAGGGGGCCCTACGAGCAGTACTTC.

This rearrangement joins TRBV28 to TRBJ2-6, with D maybe TRBD1 (6 bases). Trimming removed 1 base from V and 0 bases from J, with 19 bases in between. Germline CDR1 MDHEN, CDR2 SYDVKM. This CDR3 region has 20 residues. Here the CDR3 DNA reads TGTGCCAGCAGTTTATACGGGCCGGAAAGGGGGATCTCTGGGGCCAACGTCCTGACTTTC. The encoded protein is CASSLYGPERGISGANVLTF.

The V and J genes are TRBV6-5 and TRBJ2-5; D is uncertain. The V gene's germline CDR1 is MNHEY and CDR2 SVGAGI. The CDR3 runs to 12 residues. Trimming took off 8 bases at V and 3 bases at J, with 10 bases between the two ends. The CDR3 region is CASGQREETQYF. CDR3 coding DNA: TGTGCCAGCGGGCAAAGGGAAGAGACCCAGTACTTC.

Ten or more counts support this clonotype. The genes are TRBV18 and TRBJ1-5; 8 bases map to TRBD1. Per the germline V gene, CDR1 is KGHSH and CDR2 is LQKENI. V lost 2 bases, J lost 1 base, and 10 bases stayed unmatched. The CDR3 has 18 residues. The CDR3 is CASSPVGRGQGSNQPQHF. DNA of the CDR3: TGTGCCAGCTCACCAGTAGGCAGGGGGCAAGGCAGCAATCAGCCCCAGCATTTT.

This clonotype occurred many times. The chain combines TRBV28 with TRBJ1-2; D may be TRBD1 (6 bases). Trimming stripped 10 bases from V and 5 bases from J, with 26 bases between. From germline, CDR1 is MDHEN and CDR2 SYDVKM. The CDR3 consists of 16 residues. CDR3 amino acids: CATKEPGTMVAYGYTF. The DNA for the CDR3 is TGTGCCACCAAGGAACCCGGGACAATGGTGGCGTATGGCTACACCTTC.

Turning to this clonotype: A clone one base away is much larger, so this may be a read error. V and J are TRBV6-2 or TRBV6-3 and TRBJ2-1; no clear D gene. This CDR3 has 13 amino acids. V gave up 5 bases and J gave up 6 bases, with 11 bases separating them. The germline gives CDR1 MNHEY, CDR2 SVGEGT. This CDR3 is CASSPRKVNEQFF. CDR3 nucleotides: TGTGCCAGCAGTCCCAGGAAAGTCAATGAGCAGTTCTTC.

This clonotype was seen a few times. This sequence joins TRBV4-1 and TRBJ2-1; D not certain. Germline V gives CDR1 MGHRA, CDR2 YSYEKL. This CDR3 spans 13 amino acids. V lost 1 base, J lost 7 bases, and 8 bases lay in between. The CDR3 is CASSQGLINEQFF. DNA of the CDR3: TGCGCCAGCAGCCAAGGCCTGATTAATGAGCAGTTCTTC.

The chain employs TRBV30 and TRBJ1-5; D unresolved. The CDR3 consists of 15 residues. The germline CDR1 and CDR2 sequences are GTSNPN and SVGIG (reference sequence). Between the trimmed V and J ends, which lost 0 bases and 6 bases, there was a span of 15 bases. The CDR3 here is CAWSVLKAVTQPQHF. CDR3 DNA: TGTGCCTGGAGTGTATTAAAGGCCGTGACTCAGCCCCAGCATTTT.

V usage is TRBV20-1 and J usage is TRBJ2-7; 7 bases agree with TRBD2. V was clipped by 0 bases and J by 2 bases; unmatched bases: 4. The germline gives CDR1 DFQATT, CDR2 SNEGSKA (reference sequence). The length of the CDR3 is 14 residues. The CDR3 loop reads CSARDPGLAYEQYF. The DNA for the CDR3 is TGCAGTGCTAGAGATCCTGGACTAGCCTACGAGCAGTACTTC.

The sample holds a few counts of this clonotype. The J gene is TRBJ1-6, the V gene TRBV6-5, with a tentative D call TRBD1 (5 bases). The CDR3 loop spans 16 amino acids. Trimming took 5 bases from V and 5 from J, leaving 16 bases between them. CDR1 is MNHEY, CDR2 SVGAGI, per germline. The CDR3 DNA is TGTGCCAGCAGTCGAGAGGGACCTGCCGATAATTCACCCCTCCACTTT. It yields the protein CASSREGPADNSPLHF.

In this sample, this clonotype turned up many times. The CDR3 protein is CAWSWAGTGELFF. The CDR3 DNA sequence: TGTGCCTGGAGCTGGGCGGGAACCGGGGAGCTGTTTTTT. This rearrangement joins TRBV30 to TRBJ2-2, with D possibly being TRBD2 (6 bases). The CDR3 consists of 13 residues. Germline lookup yields CDR1 GTSNPN and CDR2 SVGIG (reference sequence). Trimming stripped 3 bases from V and 5 bases from J, with 10 bases between.

This clonotype was seen ten or more times. The J gene is TRBJ2-3, the V gene TRBV6-5; 9 bases match TRBD2. CDR1 is MNHEY, CDR2 SVGAGI, per germline. The CDR3 consists of 16 residues. After removal of 3 bases from V and 2 bases from J, the junction contained 6 bases not matched to a gene. The CDR3 sequence: CASSYMREGHTDTQYF. The CDR3 region has the DNA TGTGCCAGCAGTTATATGCGGGAGGGTCACACAGATACGCAGTATTTT.

This clonotype was recorded a few times. V is TRBV12-3 or TRBV12-4 and J is TRBJ2-3; the D gene could be TRBD1 or TRBD2 (6 bases each). The CDR3 sequence is 15 residues long. The V end lost 0 bases, the J end lost 4 bases, and 11 bases lay between the germline ends. The CDR3 region is CASSLARRGADTQYF. Written as DNA, the CDR3 is TGTGCCAGCAGTTTAGCGAGGAGGGGGGCAGATACGCAGTATTTT.

As for this clonotype: At one end the junction does not follow the germline gene, possibly because of a read error. This chain connects TRBV5-1 to TRBJ2-1; D remains unclear. Germline loops: CDR1 SGHRS, CDR2 YFSETQ. The CDR3 spans 16 residues. This chain's CDR3 is CVSSLAPIPPYNEQFF. CDR3 in DNA: TGCGTCAGCAGCTTGGCCCCTATCCCCCCCTACAATGAGCAGTTCTTC.

In this sample, this clonotype turned up many times. The J gene is TRBJ1-6, the V gene TRBV21-1; the listed D gene, TRBD1, was not tested against the DNA. TRBV21-1 is classified as a pseudogene. This CDR3 has 17 residues. CDR3: CASNKGPGTVYNSPLHF. For the CDR3, the DNA is TGTGCCAGCAACAAGGGACCGGGGACAGTCTATAATTCACCCCTCCACTTT.

This clonotype was seen only a few times. The rearrangement uses TRBV20-1 and TRBJ2-5; maybe TRBD1 (6 bases). CDR3 size: 13 residues. The ends were cut back, 6 bases at V and 2 bases at J, with 13 bases in the middle. Germline V gene sequence: CDR1 DFQATT, CDR2 SNEGSKA (reference sequence). DNA for the CDR3: TGCAGTGCCGAGAGGACAGTTCAAGAGACCCAGTACTTC. Translating it yields CSAERTVQETQYF.

The chain has TRBV12-3 or TRBV12-4 and TRBJ1-2; no clear D. This CDR3 contains 12 residues. V was clipped by 2 bases and J by 8 bases, with 9 bases between them. The CDR3 region has the DNA TGTGCCAGCAGTTTACGGGCCGCAGGCTACACCTTC. Its protein is CASSLRAAGYTF.

This clonotype was seen only a few times. The CDR3 region is CASSLDPWPNQPQHF. For the CDR3, the DNA is TGTGCCAGCAGCTTAGATCCCTGGCCGAATCAGCCCCAGCATTTT. This chain uses TRBV11-2 with TRBJ1-5; unclear D gene. Germline CDR1 reads SGHAT; CDR2 reads FQNNGV. The V and J ends lost 0 bases and 4 bases respectively, with 10 bases between them. The CDR3 length is 15 residues.

The table lists this clonotype with a few counts. The V call is TRBV20-1, the J call TRBJ2-7; 13 positions agree with TRBD2. This CDR3 is built from 14 residues. V trimming: 5 bases; J trimming: 3 bases; junction bases outside the gene matches: 4. In germline, CDR1 is DFQATT, CDR2 SNEGSKA (reference sequence). CDR3 nucleotides: TGCAGTGCTCAGACTAGCGGGAGGCTCTACGAGCAGTACTTC. It yields the protein CSAQTSGRLYEQYF.